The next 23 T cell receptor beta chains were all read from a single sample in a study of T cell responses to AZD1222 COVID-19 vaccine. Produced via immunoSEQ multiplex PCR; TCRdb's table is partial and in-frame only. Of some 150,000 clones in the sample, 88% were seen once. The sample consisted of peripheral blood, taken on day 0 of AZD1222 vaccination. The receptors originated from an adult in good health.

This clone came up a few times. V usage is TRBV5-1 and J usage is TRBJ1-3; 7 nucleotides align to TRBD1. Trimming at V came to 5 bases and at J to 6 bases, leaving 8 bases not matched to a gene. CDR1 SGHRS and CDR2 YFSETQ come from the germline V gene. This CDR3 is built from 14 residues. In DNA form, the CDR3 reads TGCGCCAGCAGTTTCGGGACAGAGGAAAACACCATATATTTT. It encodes CASSFGTEENTIYF.

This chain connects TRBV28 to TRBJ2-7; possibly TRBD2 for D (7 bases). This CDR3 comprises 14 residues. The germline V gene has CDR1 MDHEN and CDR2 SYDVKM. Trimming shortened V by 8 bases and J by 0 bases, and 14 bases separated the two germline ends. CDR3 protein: CASGLAGASYEQYF. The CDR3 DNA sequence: TGTGCCAGCGGACTGGCGGGGGCCTCCTACGAGCAGTACTTC.

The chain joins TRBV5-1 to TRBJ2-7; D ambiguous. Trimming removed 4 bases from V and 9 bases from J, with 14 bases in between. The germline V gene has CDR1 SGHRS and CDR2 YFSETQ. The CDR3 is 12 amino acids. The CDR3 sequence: CASSLDPSVQYF. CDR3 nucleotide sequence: TGCGCCAGCAGCCTGGACCCCTCTGTGCAGTACTTC.

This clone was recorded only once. CDR3 loop: CASSLGTRRGMDTQYF. As DNA, the CDR3 is TGTGCCAGCAGCTTAGGTACCAGGCGGGGTATGGATACGCAGTATTTT. J is TRBJ2-3 and V is TRBV11-2, with D possibly matching TRBD2 (6 bases). This CDR3 comprises 16 residues. The V and J ends lost 1 base and 6 bases respectively, with 17 bases between them. Per the germline V gene, CDR1 is SGHAT and CDR2 is FQNNGV.

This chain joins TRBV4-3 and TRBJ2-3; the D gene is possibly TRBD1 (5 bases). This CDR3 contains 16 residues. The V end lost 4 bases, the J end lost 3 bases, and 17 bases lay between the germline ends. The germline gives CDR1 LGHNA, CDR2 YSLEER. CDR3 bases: TGCGCCAGCAGCCCCCGCAAAGGGGAACTGACAGATACGCAGTATTTT. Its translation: CASSPRKGELTDTQYF.

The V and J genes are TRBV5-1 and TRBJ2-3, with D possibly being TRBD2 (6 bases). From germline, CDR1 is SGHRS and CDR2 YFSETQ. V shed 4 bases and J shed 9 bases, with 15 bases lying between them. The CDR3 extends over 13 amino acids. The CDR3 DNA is TGCGCCAGCAGCGGGGACTCGTCGTACACGCAGTATTTT. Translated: CASSGDSSYTQYF. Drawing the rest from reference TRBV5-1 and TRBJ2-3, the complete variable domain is KAGVTQTPRYLIKTRGQQVTLSCSPISGHRSVSWYQQTPGQGLQFLFEYFSETQRNKGNFPGRFSGRQFSNSRSEMNVSTLELGDSALYLCASSGDSSYTQYFGPGTRLTVL.

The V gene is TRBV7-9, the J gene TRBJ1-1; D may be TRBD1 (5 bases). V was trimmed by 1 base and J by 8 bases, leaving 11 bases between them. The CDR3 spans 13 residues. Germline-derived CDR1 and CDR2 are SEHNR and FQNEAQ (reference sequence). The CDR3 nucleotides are TGTGCCAGCAGCTTAGAGACAGTGACCGAAGCTTTCTTT. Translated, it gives CASSLETVTEAFF.

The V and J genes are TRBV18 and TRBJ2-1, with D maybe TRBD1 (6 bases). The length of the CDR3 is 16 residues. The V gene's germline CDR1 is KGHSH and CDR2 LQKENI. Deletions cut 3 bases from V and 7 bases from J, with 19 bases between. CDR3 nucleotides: TGTGCCAGCTCACCTTCCACAGGGACCTTAGGGAATGAGCAGTTCTTC. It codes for CASSPSTGTLGNEQFF. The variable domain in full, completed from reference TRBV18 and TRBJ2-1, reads NAGVMQNPRHLVRRRGQEARLRCSPMKGHSHVYWYRQLPEEGLKFMVYLQKENIIDESGMPKERFSAEFPKEGPSILRIQQVVRGDSAAYFCASSPSTGTLGNEQFFGPGTRLTVL.

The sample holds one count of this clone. CDR3 loop: CASSYYAPGYEQYF. CDR3 coding DNA: TGTGCCAGCAGTTACTATGCTCCGGGATACGAGCAGTACTTC. This chain joins TRBV28 and TRBJ2-7; possible D gene TRBD2, 5 bases. V lost 4 bases, J lost 4 bases, and 14 bases lay in between. Germline CDR1 is MDHEN and CDR2 is SYDVKM. The CDR3 loop spans 14 amino acids.

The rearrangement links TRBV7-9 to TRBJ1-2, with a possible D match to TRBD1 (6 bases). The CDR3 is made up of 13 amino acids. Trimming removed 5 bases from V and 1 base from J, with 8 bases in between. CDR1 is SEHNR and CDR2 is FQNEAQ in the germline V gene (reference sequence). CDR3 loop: CASSQGLNYGYTF. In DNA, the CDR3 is TGTGCCAGCAGCCAGGGGCTTAACTATGGCTACACCTTC.

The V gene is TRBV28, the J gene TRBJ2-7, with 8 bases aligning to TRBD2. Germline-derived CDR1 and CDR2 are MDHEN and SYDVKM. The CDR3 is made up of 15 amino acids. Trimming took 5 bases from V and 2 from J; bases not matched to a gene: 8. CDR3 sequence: CASSLPGLGTYEQYF. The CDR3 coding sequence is TGTGCCAGCAGTCTTCCGGGACTAGGGACCTACGAGCAGTACTTC. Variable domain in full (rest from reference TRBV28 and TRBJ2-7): DVKVTQSSRYLVKRTGEKVFLECVQDMDHENMFWYRQDPGLGLRLIYFSYDVKMKEKGDIPEGYSVSREKKERFSLILESASTNQTSMYLCASSLPGLGTYEQYFGPGTRLTVT.

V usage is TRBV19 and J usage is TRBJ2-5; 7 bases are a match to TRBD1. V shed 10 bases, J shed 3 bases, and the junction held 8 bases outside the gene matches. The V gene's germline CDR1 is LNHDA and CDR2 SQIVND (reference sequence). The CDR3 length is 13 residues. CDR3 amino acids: CATGTVDKETQYF. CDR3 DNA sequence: TGTGCCACGGGGACAGTCGATAAAGAGACCCAGTACTTC. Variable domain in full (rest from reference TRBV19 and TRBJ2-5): DGGITQSPKYLFRKEGQNVTLSCEQNLNHDAMYWYRQDPGQGLRLIYYSQIVNDFQKGDIAEGYSVSREKKESFPLTVTSAQKNPTAFYLCATGTVDKETQYFGPGTRLLVL.

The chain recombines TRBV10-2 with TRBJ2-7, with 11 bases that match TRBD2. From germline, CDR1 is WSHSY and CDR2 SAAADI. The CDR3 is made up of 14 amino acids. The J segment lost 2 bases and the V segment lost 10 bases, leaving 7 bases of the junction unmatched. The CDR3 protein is CATTSGGHPYEQYF. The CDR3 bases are TGCGCCACCACTAGCGGGGGACACCCCTACGAGCAGTACTTC.

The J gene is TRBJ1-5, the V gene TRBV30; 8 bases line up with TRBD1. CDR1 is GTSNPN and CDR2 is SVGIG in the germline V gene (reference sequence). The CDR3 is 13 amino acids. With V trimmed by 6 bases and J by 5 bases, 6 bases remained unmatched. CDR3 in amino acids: CACTGQGHQPQHF. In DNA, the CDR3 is TGTGCCTGTACAGGACAGGGACATCAGCCCCAGCATTTT.

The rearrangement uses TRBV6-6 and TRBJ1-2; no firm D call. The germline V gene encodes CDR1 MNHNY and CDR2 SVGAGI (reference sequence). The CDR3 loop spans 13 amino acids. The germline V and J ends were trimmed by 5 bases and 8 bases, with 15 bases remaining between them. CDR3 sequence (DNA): TGTGCCAGCAGTCCCCGGCAGGCTGGCGGCTACACCTTC. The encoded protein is CASSPRQAGGYTF.

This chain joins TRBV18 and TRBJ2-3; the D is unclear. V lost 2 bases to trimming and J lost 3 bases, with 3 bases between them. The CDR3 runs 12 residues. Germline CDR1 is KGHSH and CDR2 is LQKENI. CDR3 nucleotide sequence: TGTGCCAGCTCACCAACGACAGATACGCAGTATTTT. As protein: CASSPTTDTQYF.

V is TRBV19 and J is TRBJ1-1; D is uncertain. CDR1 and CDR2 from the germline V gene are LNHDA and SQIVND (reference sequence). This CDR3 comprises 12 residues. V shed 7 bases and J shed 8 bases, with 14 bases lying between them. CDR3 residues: CASKAPSIEAFF. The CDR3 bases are TGTGCCAGTAAAGCCCCCTCCATCGAAGCTTTCTTT.

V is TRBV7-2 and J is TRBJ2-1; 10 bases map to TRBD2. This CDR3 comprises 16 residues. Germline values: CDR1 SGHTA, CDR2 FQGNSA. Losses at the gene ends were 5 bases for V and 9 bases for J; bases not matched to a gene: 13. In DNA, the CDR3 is TGTGCCAGCAGCAAATTCCGAGCGGGGGGGAACGGTGAGCAGTTCTTC. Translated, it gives CASSKFRAGGNGEQFF. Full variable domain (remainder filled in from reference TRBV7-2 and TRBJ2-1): GAGVSQSPSNKVTEKGKDVELRCDPISGHTALYWYRQSLGQGLEFLIYFQGNSAPDKSGLPSDRFSAERTGGSVSTLTIQRTQQEDSAVYLCASSKFRAGGNGEQFFGPGTRLTVL.

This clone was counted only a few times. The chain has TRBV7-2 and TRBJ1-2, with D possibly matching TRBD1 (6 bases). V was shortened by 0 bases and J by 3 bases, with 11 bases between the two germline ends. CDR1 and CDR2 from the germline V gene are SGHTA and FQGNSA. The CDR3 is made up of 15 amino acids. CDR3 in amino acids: CASSLARRTDYGYTF. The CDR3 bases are TGTGCCAGCAGCTTAGCGCGGAGGACAGACTATGGCTACACCTTC.

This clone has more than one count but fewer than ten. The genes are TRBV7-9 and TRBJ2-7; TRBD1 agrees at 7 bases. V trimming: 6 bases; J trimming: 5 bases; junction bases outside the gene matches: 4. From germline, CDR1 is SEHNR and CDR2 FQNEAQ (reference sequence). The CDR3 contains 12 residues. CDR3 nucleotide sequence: TGTGCCAGCAGTCGGGACAGCAACGAGCAGTACTTC. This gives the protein CASSRDSNEQYF. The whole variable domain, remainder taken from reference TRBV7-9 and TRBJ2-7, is DTGVSQNPRHKITKRGQNVTFRCDPISEHNRLYWYRQTLGQGPEFLTYFQNEAQLEKSRLLSDRFSAERPKGSFSTLEIQRTEQGDSAMYLCASSRDSNEQYFGPGTRLTVT.

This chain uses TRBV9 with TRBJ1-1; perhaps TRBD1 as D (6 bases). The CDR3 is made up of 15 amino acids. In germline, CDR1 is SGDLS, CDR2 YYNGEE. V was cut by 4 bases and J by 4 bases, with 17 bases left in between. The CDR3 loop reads CASSPRWGGATEAFF. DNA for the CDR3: TGTGCCAGCAGCCCCCGCTGGGGGGGGGCCACTGAAGCTTTCTTT.

The DNA for the CDR3 is TGTGCCAGCAGCCCCTACAGCTCTGGGGCCAACGTCCTGACTTTC. Protein product: CASSPYSSGANVLTF. The chain joins TRBV7-3 to TRBJ2-6, with unresolved D. V was clipped by 5 bases and J by 0 bases, with 8 bases between them. The CDR3 loop spans 15 amino acids. CDR1 and CDR2 from the germline V gene are SGHTA and FQGTGA.

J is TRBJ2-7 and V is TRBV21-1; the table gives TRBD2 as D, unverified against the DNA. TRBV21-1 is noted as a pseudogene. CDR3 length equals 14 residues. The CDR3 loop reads CASSLRRGIYEQYF. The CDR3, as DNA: TGTGCCAGCAGCCTACGGCGGGGGATCTACGAGCAGTACTTC.